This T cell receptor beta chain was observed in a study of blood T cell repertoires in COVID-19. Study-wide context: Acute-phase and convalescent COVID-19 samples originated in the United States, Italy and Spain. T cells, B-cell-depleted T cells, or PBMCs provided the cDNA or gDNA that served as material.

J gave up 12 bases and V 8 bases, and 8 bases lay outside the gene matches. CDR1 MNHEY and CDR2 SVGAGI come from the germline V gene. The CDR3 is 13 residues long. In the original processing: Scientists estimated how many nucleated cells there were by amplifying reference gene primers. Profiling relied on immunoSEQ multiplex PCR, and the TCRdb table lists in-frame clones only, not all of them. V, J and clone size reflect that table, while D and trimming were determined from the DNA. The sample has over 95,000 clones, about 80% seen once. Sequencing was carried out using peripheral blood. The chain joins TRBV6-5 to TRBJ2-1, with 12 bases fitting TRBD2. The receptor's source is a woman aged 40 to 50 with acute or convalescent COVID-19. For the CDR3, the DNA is TGTGCCAGCTCTAGCGGGGGGGCTTCCTGGCAGTTCTTC. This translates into CASSSGGASWQFF.